This entry describes one T cell receptor beta chain. What it binds is unknown. These data are taken from a study of TIL therapy for anti-PD-1-resistant metastatic lung cancer. Study conclusions and caveats: Treatment-naive, never-smoker and oncogene-addicted patients were overrepresented in this highly selected cohort.

CDR1 and CDR2 from the germline V gene are MDHEN and SYDVKM. The CDR3 contains 14 residues. The ends were cut back, 2 bases at V and 4 bases at J, with 10 bases in the middle. Time point noted: pre-treatment sample, taken before nivolumab and TIL therapy. The libraries were made with immunoSEQ v3. Sequencing used immunoSEQ multiplex PCR; TCRdb keeps in-frame clones, though not all of them. The sample lists under 70,000 clones, about 70% occurring once. The TCR sequence derives from a person aged 25 to 85 with non-small cell lung cancer. The chain uses TRBV28 and TRBJ2-3; D possibly corresponds to TRBD1 (7 bases). The source was blood, collected at baseline. The CDR3 region is CASSLAGGPDTQYF. CDR3 coding DNA: TGTGCCAGCAGTTTAGCAGGGGGGCCAGATACGCAGTATTTT.